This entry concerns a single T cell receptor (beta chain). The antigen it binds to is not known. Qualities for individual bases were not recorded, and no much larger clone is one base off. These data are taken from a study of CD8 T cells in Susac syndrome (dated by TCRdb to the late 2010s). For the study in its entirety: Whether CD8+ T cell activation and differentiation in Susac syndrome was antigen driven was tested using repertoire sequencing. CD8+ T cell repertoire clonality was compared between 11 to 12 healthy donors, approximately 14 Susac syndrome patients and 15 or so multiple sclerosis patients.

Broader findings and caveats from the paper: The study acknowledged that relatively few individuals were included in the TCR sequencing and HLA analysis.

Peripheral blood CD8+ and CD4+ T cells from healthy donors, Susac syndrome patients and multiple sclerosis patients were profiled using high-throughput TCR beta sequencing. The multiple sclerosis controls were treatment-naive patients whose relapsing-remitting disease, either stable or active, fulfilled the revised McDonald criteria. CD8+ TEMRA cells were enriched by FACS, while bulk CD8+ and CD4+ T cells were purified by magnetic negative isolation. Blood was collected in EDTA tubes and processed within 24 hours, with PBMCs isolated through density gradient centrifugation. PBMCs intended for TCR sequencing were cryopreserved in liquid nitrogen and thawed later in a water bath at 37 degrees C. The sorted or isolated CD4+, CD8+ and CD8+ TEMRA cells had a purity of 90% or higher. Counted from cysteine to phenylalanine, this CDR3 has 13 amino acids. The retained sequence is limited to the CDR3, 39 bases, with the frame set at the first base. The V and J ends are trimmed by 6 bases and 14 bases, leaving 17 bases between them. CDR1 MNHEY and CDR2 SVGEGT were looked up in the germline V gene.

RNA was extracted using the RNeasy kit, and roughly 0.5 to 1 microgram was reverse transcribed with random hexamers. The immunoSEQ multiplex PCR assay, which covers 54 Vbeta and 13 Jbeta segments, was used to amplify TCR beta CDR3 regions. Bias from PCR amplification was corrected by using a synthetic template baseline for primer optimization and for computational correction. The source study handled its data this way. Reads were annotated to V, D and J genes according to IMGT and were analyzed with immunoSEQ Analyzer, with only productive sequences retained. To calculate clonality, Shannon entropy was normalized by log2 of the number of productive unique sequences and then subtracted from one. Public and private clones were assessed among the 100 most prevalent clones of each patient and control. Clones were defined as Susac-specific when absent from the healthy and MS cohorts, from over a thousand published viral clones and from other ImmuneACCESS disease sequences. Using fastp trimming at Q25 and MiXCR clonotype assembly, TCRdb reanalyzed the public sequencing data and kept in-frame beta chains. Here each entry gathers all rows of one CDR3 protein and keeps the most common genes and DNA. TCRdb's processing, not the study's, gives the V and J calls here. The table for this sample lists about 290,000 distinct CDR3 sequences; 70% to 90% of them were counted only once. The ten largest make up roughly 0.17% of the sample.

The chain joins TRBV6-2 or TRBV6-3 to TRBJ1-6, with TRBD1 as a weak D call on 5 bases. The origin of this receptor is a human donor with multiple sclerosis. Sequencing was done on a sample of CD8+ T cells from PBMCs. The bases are TGTGCCAGCAGCGAAGGGGATACCTCAGCCCTCCACTTT. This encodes CASSEGDTSALHF.